There are many counts of the clone carrying this T cell receptor (beta chain). This entry belongs to a study of T cell repertoires in cytomegalovirus infection. Turning to the study itself: CMV infection plus the matching HLA type was flagged by public TCR beta signatures.

Per the germline V gene, CDR1 is SGHTA and CDR2 is FQGNSA. V trimming: 5 bases; J trimming: 3 bases; junction bases outside the gene matches: 10. The CDR3 runs 16 residues. TCRdb re-analysed the reads in MiXCR, keeping a single row per CDR3 protein. The sample carries over 150,000 distinct CDR3 sequences, 15% to 20% recorded once. The chain has TRBV7-2 and TRBJ2-3; 8 nucleotides match TRBD2. The receptor comes from a human donor in good health (CMV status not recorded). Some clones in this sample may be carry-over from other donors' samples. Sequencing was performed on CD8+ T cells from PBMCs. As DNA, the CDR3 is TGTGCCAGCAGCCTATGGGGAGCGGGGGAGACAGATACGCAGTATTTT. Protein: CASSLWGAGETDTQYF.